The 17 T cell receptor beta chains reported below all come from one sample, sequenced in a study of T cells in Graves' hyperthyroidism and ophthalmopathy (dated by TCRdb to the late 2010s). Libraries were prepared through multiplex PCR. The listed sequencing device is Illumina HiSeq 2000. Amplification of TCR beta CDR3 regions was carried out from RNA transcripts. The first round of RT-PCR for the TCR CDR3 was performed with the HTBI primer set and the Qiagen OneStep RT-PCR kit. TCRdb reran the public reads through fastp at Q25 and MiXCR, keeping productive beta chains. Rows merge per CDR3 protein into single entries with the most common DNA and genes. Across this sample there are 600,000 or so distinct CDR3 sequences, with roughly 14% seen only once. Of the sample, roughly an eighth is held by the ten largest clones. Sequenced sample: blood. The receptors derive from a woman between 45 and 60 years old with Graves' ophthalmopathy.

This clonotype appeared many times. This rearrangement joins TRBV10-3 to TRBJ2-5; 11 bases fit TRBD2. J gave up 4 bases and V 10 bases, and 8 bases lay outside the gene matches. Germline values: CDR1 ENHRY, CDR2 SYGVKD. The length of the CDR3 is 14 residues. The CDR3: CATVTSGIRETQYF. CDR3 DNA sequence: TGTGCCACCGTGACTAGCGGGATAAGAGAGACCCAGTACTTC.

Many counts were recorded for this clonotype. V gene TRBV12-3 or TRBV12-4 combines with J gene TRBJ1-5; 7 positions match TRBD1. The V and J ends lost 6 bases and 0 bases, in that order; junction bases with no gene match: 2. The CDR3 has 14 amino acids. CDR3 sequence (DNA): TGTGCCAGCAGCCGGACAGGTAGCAATCAGCCCCAGCATTTT. Encoded protein: CASSRTGSNQPQHF.

There are a few counts of this clonotype. The chain links TRBV5-5 to TRBJ2-5; tentative D call: TRBD1 (7 bases). This CDR3 is 16 amino acids long. With 4 bases removed from V and 4 bases from J, the gap between germline ends came to 20 bases. Looked up from germline, CDR1 is SGHKS and CDR2 is YYEKEE (reference sequence). The CDR3 nucleotides read TGTGCCAGCAGCCGCATACAGGGGACTGCGGGAGAGACCCAGTACTTC. This translates into CASSRIQGTAGETQYF.

There are many counts of this clonotype. The chain is built from TRBV30 and TRBJ2-3; 13 nucleotides agree with TRBD2. The CDR3 spans 14 residues. V lost 4 bases and J lost 5; bases outside the gene matches: 3. The germline V gene has CDR1 GTSNPN and CDR2 SVGIG (reference sequence). The CDR3 region has the DNA TGTGCCTGGAATGGACTAGCGGGGGTAGATACGCAGTATTTT. Protein product: CAWNGLAGVDTQYF. The variable domain in full, completed from reference TRBV30 and TRBJ2-3, reads SQTIHQWPATLVQPVGSPLSLECTVEGTSNPNLYWYRQAAGRGLQLLFYSVGIGQISSEVPQNLSASRPQDRQFILSSKKLLLSDSGFYLCAWNGLAGVDTQYFGPGTRLTVL.

The chain has TRBV7-6 and TRBJ2-3, with 12 bases fitting TRBD2. The CDR3 loop spans 16 amino acids. Per the germline V gene, CDR1 is SGHVS and CDR2 is FNYEAQ. J was trimmed by 2 bases and V by 8 bases; bases with no gene match: 8. The CDR3 sequence is CASGTLAGGLTDTQYF. The CDR3, as DNA: TGTGCCAGCGGCACACTAGCGGGAGGACTCACAGATACGCAGTATTTT.

Turning to this clonotype: Mismatch with germline at one junction end may stem from a read error. The chain joins TRBV5-1 to TRBJ2-1; maybe TRBD2 (6 bases). The CDR3 has 15 amino acids. Germline values: CDR1 SGHRS, CDR2 YFSETQ. CDR3 residues: CASSNGLTPYNEQFF. The CDR3 bases are TGTGCCAGCAGCAATGGACTAACCCCCTACAATGAGCAGTTCTTC.

This chain joins TRBV6-5 and TRBJ1-5; weak D call: TRBD1 (5 bases). Per the germline V gene, CDR1 is MNHEY and CDR2 is SVGAGI. Trimming shortened V by 4 bases and J by 5 bases, and 9 bases separated the two germline ends. This CDR3 spans 13 amino acids. CDR3 coding DNA: TGTGCCAGCAGTTCAGGACACGATCAGCCCCAGCATTTT. Protein sequence: CASSSGHDQPQHF.

This clonotype was counted only a few times. In DNA form, the CDR3 reads TGTGCCAGCTCACCCACAAGAGTAGGAGGGACTGAAGCTTTCTTT. This encodes CASSPTRVGGTEAFF. The chain employs TRBV18 and TRBJ1-1, with D hard to call. CDR3 length: 15 amino acids. V shed 3 bases and J shed 5 bases, with 16 bases lying between them. Germline V gene lookup returns CDR1 KGHSH and CDR2 LQKENI.

This clonotype was seen ten or more times. The chain combines TRBV5-1 with TRBJ2-7, with D perhaps TRBD1 or TRBD2 (5 bases each). With 0 bases removed from V and 0 bases from J, the gap between germline ends came to 19 bases. From germline, CDR1 is SGHRS and CDR2 YFSETQ. CDR3 length equals 18 residues. The CDR3, as DNA: TGCGCCAGCAGCTTGGGGCCCCAGGGTCCACGGGGCTCCTACGAGCAGTACTTC. It translates to CASSLGPQGPRGSYEQYF.

This clonotype was observed at least ten times. This chain links TRBV7-2 with TRBJ2-5; TRBD1 is a possible D gene (5 bases). The V end was cut by 1 base, the J end by 3 bases, with 9 bases between. This CDR3 region has 14 residues. Germline values: CDR1 SGHTA, CDR2 FQGNSA. In DNA form, the CDR3 reads TGTGCCAGCAGCTTAGATGTAGGGGAAGAGACCCAGTACTTC. As protein: CASSLDVGEETQYF.

There are many counts of this clonotype. The V and J genes are TRBV3-1 and TRBJ2-1; D is perhaps TRBD1 or TRBD2 (5 bases each). Germline CDR1 is LGHDT and CDR2 is YNNKEL (reference sequence). The V end lost 3 bases, the J end lost 2 bases, and 14 bases lay between the germline ends. The CDR3 is 16 residues long. The CDR3 DNA reads as TGTGCCAGCAGCCAGGATAAGGGACGTACCTACAATGAGCAGTTCTTC. Translating gives CASSQDKGRTYNEQFF.

The chain couples TRBV7-2 to TRBJ2-7, with 8 bases fitting TRBD2. With V trimmed by 5 bases and J by 0 bases, 9 bases remained unmatched. The CDR3 totals 16 residues. CDR1 and CDR2 (germline): SGHTA, FQGNSA. CDR3 sequence (DNA): TGTGCCAGCAGCACCAGAACTAGCGGTCTCTCCTACGAGCAGTACTTC. It is translated as CASSTRTSGLSYEQYF.

This clonotype was observed a handful of times. CDR3 sequence reads: CSATGTVSNQPQHF. The CDR3 coding sequence is TGCAGTGCTACAGGGACGGTTAGCAATCAGCCCCAGCATTTT. The rearrangement links TRBV20-1 to TRBJ1-5; D is possibly TRBD1 (5 bases). CDR1 is DFQATT, CDR2 SNEGSKA, per germline (reference sequence). The CDR3 is 14 amino acids. V was cut by 4 bases and J by 0 bases, with 10 bases left in between.

The chain links TRBV4-2 to TRBJ2-7; 7 bases are shared with TRBD2. This CDR3 comprises 15 residues. Germline V lookup: CDR1 LGHNA, CDR2 YNFKEQ. V trimming: 1 base; J trimming: 4 bases; junction bases outside the gene matches: 7. Here the CDR3 reads CASSQGGLGGYEQYF. In DNA form, the CDR3 reads TGTGCCAGCAGCCAAGGAGGACTAGGAGGTTACGAGCAGTACTTC.

The chain combines TRBV7-9 with TRBJ1-6; a weak D match, TRBD1 (6 bases). Germline CDR1 reads SEHNR; CDR2 reads FQNEAQ (reference sequence). This CDR3 comprises 14 residues. Trimming stripped 5 bases from V and 9 bases from J, with 14 bases between. Here the CDR3 reads CASSLTGFSSPLHF. CDR3 nucleotides: TGTGCCAGCAGCCTCACAGGGTTTAGTTCACCCCTCCACTTT.

This CDR3 reads CASRRETQDTQYF. For the CDR3, the DNA is TGTGCCAGCAGGCGGGAAACACAAGATACGCAGTATTTT. This sequence joins TRBV12-3 or TRBV12-4 and TRBJ2-3, with a weak D call TRBD2 (6 bases). V was trimmed by 6 bases and J by 5 bases, leaving 12 bases between them. This CDR3 has 13 residues.

This clonotype was found many times. The V gene is TRBV20-1, the J gene TRBJ1-6; D is undetermined. In germline, CDR1 is DFQATT, CDR2 SNEGSKA (reference sequence). The V end lost 2 bases, the J end lost 6 bases, and 8 bases lay between the germline ends. The CDR3 has 13 amino acids. This CDR3 reads CSARHSFNSPLHF. The CDR3 bases are TGCAGTGCTAGACACAGCTTTAATTCACCCCTCCACTTT.